This T cell receptor (beta chain) was recorded in a study of cytomegalovirus exposure and HLA in healthy donors. Vbeta (60) and Jbeta (13) primers were used in the PCR. This table comes from immunoSEQ multiplex PCR, and its TCRdb copy is limited to in-frame clones, with some not included. The profile shows approximately 120,000 clones, around 78% of them singletons. Unmatched junction bases numbered 6, after V lost 5 bases and J lost 1 base. This CDR3 region has 14 residues. Germline V gives CDR1 SQVTM, CDR2 ANQGSEA. The rearrangement joins TRBV29-1 to TRBJ2-5, with 8 bases that match TRBD1. The sample consisted of PBMCs. This TCR was recovered from a man aged 50-59 years in good health and CMV-seronegative. The CDR3 DNA is TGCAGCGTTTGGGACAGGCCATTCCAAGAGACCCAGTACTTC. Residues: CSVWDRPFQETQYF.